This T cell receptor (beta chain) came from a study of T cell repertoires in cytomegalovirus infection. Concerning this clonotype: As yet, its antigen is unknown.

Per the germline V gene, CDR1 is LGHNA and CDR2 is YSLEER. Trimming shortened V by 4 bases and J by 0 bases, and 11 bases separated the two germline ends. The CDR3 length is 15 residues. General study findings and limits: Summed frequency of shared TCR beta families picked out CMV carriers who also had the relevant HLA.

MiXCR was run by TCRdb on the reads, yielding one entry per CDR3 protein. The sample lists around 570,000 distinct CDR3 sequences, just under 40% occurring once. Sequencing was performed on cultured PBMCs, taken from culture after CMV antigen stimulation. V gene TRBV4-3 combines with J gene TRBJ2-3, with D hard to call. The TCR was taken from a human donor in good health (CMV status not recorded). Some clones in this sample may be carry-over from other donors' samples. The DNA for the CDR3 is TGCGCCAGCAGCCTAGTATTTTCTAGCACAGATACGCAGTATTTT. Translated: CASSLVFSSTDTQYF.